Listed here are 9 T cell receptor beta chains from one sample, sequenced in a study of OX40 agonist ivuxolimab in advanced cancers. Some clones are missing from TCRdb's copy, which holds only in-frame ones; the method was immunoSEQ multiplex PCR. The sample includes about 64,000 clones, roughly 80% seen only once; the top ten take approximately 5.2%. The sample was CD4+ or CD8+ T cells sorted from blood, taken in a trial of the OX40 agonist ivuxolimab. The source of these receptors is an adult with an advanced solid tumor such as melanoma, head and neck, liver or kidney cancer.

The rearrangement joins TRBV27 to TRBJ1-6; possible D gene TRBD1, 6 bases. CDR3 length: 15 residues. The germline gives CDR1 MNHEY, CDR2 SMNVEV (reference sequence). Between the trimmed V and J ends, which lost 6 bases and 6 bases, there was a span of 15 bases. Written as DNA, the CDR3 is TGTGCCAGCAGCCGATCCAGGGGCCTTAATTCACCCCTCCACTTT. Protein product: CASSRSRGLNSPLHF.

The chain joins TRBV5-5 to TRBJ1-3; D is unclear. Trimming removed 2 bases from V and 1 base from J, with 7 bases in between. This CDR3 has 14 amino acids. CDR1 is SGHKS and CDR2 is YYEKEE in the germline V gene (reference sequence). The CDR3 loop is CASSLGRSGNTIYF. The CDR3 nucleotides are TGTGCCAGCAGCTTAGGACGGTCTGGAAACACCATATATTTT.

The V and J genes are TRBV6-6 and TRBJ2-1; perhaps D is TRBD1 or TRBD2 (5 bases each). Germline assignment: CDR1 MNHNY and CDR2 SVGAGI (reference sequence). V dropped 8 bases and J dropped 5 bases, with 10 bases sitting between them. The CDR3 length is 12 residues. CDR3 sequence (DNA): TGTGCCAGCCGAGGGGCCAACAATGAGCAGTTCTTC. This sequence encodes CASRGANNEQFF.

V gene TRBV4-1 combines with J gene TRBJ1-1; no definite D call. The V end was cut by 1 base, the J end by 0 bases, with 12 bases between. There are 16 residues in the CDR3. The germline CDR1 and CDR2 sequences are MGHRA and YSYEKL. The CDR3 spells CASSQGASSMNTEAFF. In DNA form, the CDR3 reads TGCGCCAGCAGCCAAGGTGCAAGCTCGATGAACACTGAAGCTTTCTTT.

This clone has only one observation. The chain links TRBV5-1 to TRBJ2-5; TRBD1 or TRBD2 may be the D gene (6 bases each). Between the trimmed V and J ends, which lost 0 bases and 4 bases, there was a span of 10 bases. CDR1 is SGHRS, CDR2 YFSETQ, per germline. The CDR3 sequence is 14 residues long. The chain's CDR3 is CASSLDGGRETQYF. The CDR3 region has the DNA TGCGCCAGCAGCTTGGATGGGGGGCGAGAGACCCAGTACTTC.

This clone was counted a single time. V is TRBV19 and J is TRBJ1-4, with 8 bases fitting TRBD1. This CDR3 contains 16 residues. The junction had 8 bases not matched to a gene; V was cut back by 4 bases and J by 4 bases. CDR1 LNHDA and CDR2 SQIVND come from the germline V gene (reference sequence). As DNA, the CDR3 is TGTGCCAGTAGTAATACAGGGGGTAGAGGTAATGAAAAACTGTTTTTT. Its protein is CASSNTGGRGNEKLFF.

This chain links TRBV5-6 with TRBJ2-3; no clear D. Germline V gene data show CDR1 as SGHDT and CDR2 as YYEEEE. V was shortened by 2 bases and J by 3 bases, with 10 bases between the two germline ends. This CDR3 is built from 14 residues. This CDR3 is CASSFLGMTDTQYF. DNA of the CDR3: TGTGCCAGCAGCTTTCTGGGTATGACAGATACGCAGTATTTT.

V usage is TRBV4-2 and J usage is TRBJ1-2; D is uncertain. Per germline, CDR1 LGHNA and CDR2 YNFKEQ. The CDR3 length is 14 residues. V lost 1 base and J 4 bases, leaving 10 bases between the germline ends. CDR3 coding DNA: TGTGCCAGCAGCCAAGGTCAAGGGCCCTATGGCTACACCTTC. Translation gives CASSQGQGPYGYTF.

The chain joins TRBV2 to TRBJ2-7; D is ambiguous. Trimming shortened V by 5 bases and J by 3 bases, and 8 bases separated the two germline ends. The CDR3 consists of 12 residues. Germline V gene data show CDR1 as SNHLY and CDR2 as FYNNEI. DNA for the CDR3: TGTGCCAGCAGTACTAATATCTACGAGCAGTACTTC. It is translated as CASSTNIYEQYF.